This T cell receptor beta chain came from a study of identical twins. Regarding the study as a whole: Conclusions leaned on cross-sectional statistical analysis and did not track the same donors over time.

TCRdb itself ran the 5' RACE reads through MiXCR, one entry per CDR3 protein. The sample gives 700,000 or so distinct CDR3 sequences, 8.5% to 9% of which show up once; approximately 0.96% is in the top ten. Trimming shortened V by 1 base and J by 0 bases, and 12 bases separated the two germline ends. The CDR3 is made up of 17 amino acids. CDR1 is KGHDR, CDR2 SFDVKD, per germline. A few counts support this clonotype. The antigen is not known. The same sample was also used in a study of yellow fever vaccine responses in identical twins.

The chain joins TRBV24-1 to TRBJ2-1; D unclear. The sequence came from a woman between 18 and 29 years old in good health. Sequencing used PBMCs. Written as DNA, the CDR3 is TGTGCCACCAGTGATTTTATCCTGGCGTCCTCCTACAATGAGCAGTTCTTC. Encoded protein: CATSDFILASSYNEQFF.